This T cell receptor beta chain was retrieved from a study of blood T cells in healthy people across ages (dated by TCRdb to about 2015). Describing the broader study: In model experiments, template switching captured about one uniquely barcoded TCR beta cDNA molecule for every two T cells. Age-related changes in TCR beta repertoire diversity were measured in the study by deep sequencing normalized with unique cDNA molecular identifiers. Four age groups were formed from the donors: young (average 16 years), middle-aged (approximately 40), aged (62) and long-lived (more than 75). To avoid experimental bias, donors of different ages were distributed randomly across sequencing lanes. For two donors (one aged 18 to 29 and one aged 80 or older), the study analyzed two additional independent replicas of 1 million unique cDNA reads from the same blood draw. What the study reported, not specific to this receptor: Observed TCR beta diversity per million T cells fell roughly linearly with age, and a significant reduction was already apparent by age roughly 40. Because profiling used bulk unsorted PBMCs, naive and antigen-experienced compartments could not be compared conclusively. Estimates of total diversity based on one million sequenced T cells were regarded as lower bounds and as underestimates. Compared with the aged group, the long-lived group had more naive CD4+ T cells, fewer expanded clones and increased TCR diversity, suggesting age selection. Donor CMV infection status was unknown, potentially confounding age-related changes in expanded clonotypes. Observed TCR beta diversity correlated strongly with the percentage of naive T cells measured by flow cytometry.

Systemically healthy Caucasian individuals from Russia, 35 to 50 in total and aged about 6 to 95 years, were included as donors. Around 9.7 milliliters of peripheral blood were collected from each donor into EDTA-treated Vacutainer tubes. Ficoll-Paque density-gradient centrifugation was used to isolate PBMCs, with at least 7 million obtained per sample. Total RNA was extracted from PBMCs with Trizol reagent, with at least 6 micrograms obtained per sample. Naive CD45RAhigh/CD27high T cell percentages were measured by flow cytometry on a PBMC aliquot from every donor. Library creation used 5' RACE. The sample was run on an Illumina HiSeq 2500. A second PCR of roughly 6 to 12 cycles was performed with a sample-barcoded 5' primer and a J-beta primer mix. Each TCR beta cDNA molecule received a unique molecular identifier from a template-switch 5' adaptor carrying 12 random nucleotides. Each sample yielded at least 2.5 million CDR3-containing paired-end reads. All of the RNA was converted into first-strand cDNA using the Mint cDNA synthesis kit, with a TRBC-specific oligonucleotide serving as the primer. After uracil-DNA glycosylase treatment, a first 18-cycle PCR used universal primers M1SS and BC2_uni_R on all cDNA. The original pipeline was this. Each sample was normalized by randomly selecting 1 million high-quality reads, each carrying a distinct molecular identifier. Instead of being binned into consensus sequences, reads with shared molecular identifiers were discarded. MiTCR, set to a Q25 quality threshold and the strictest error-elimination algorithm, was used for CDR3 identification, clonotype clustering and error correction. A nonparametric unseen species model using Euler transformation provided a lower-bound estimate of total TCR beta diversity. TCRdb passed the public sequencing reads through fastp at Q25 and MiXCR, retaining productive beta sequences. Rows are combined by CDR3 protein, so each entry shows the most common genes and DNA. The V and J calls here are based on TCRdb, not the publication. This sample gives about 580,000 distinct CDR3 sequences in total; around 48% of them show up just once. Approximately 23% of the sample rests with the top ten.

Details on this clonotype: Its antigen target is currently unknown. No much larger clonotype is one base removed from it; base qualities were not supplied.

The sample was blood. This clonotype was obtained from a man aged 80 or over in good health.

The CDR3 reads CASSPRRQFQETQYF. The bases are TGTGCCAGCTCACCACGTCGGCAGTTCCAAGAGACCCAGTACTTC. The receptor chain draws on TRBV18 and TRBJ2-5; too little of a D gene remains to name it. Trimming takes 1 base from V and 1 base from J, and the germline ends sit 10 bases apart. Via the germline V gene, CDR1 is KGHSH and CDR2 LQKENI. CDR3 length: 15 amino acids, cysteine to phenylalanine. Only CDR3 DNA is held: 45 bases, read in frame from base 1.